Listed here is a single T cell receptor beta chain. This clonotype appeared many times. Its antigen remains unidentified. The record has no base qualities; no much larger clone is one base away. V is reduced by 0 bases and J by 9 bases, leaving a spacing of 3 bases between them. CDR1 and CDR2 were assigned from the germline V gene as ENHRY and SYGVKD. Counted from cysteine to phenylalanine, this CDR3 has 11 amino acids. Kept here is only the CDR3 DNA, which spans 33 bases and is read in frame from base 1. To prepare the library, PCR was applied. The sample was run on an Illumina HiSeq 2500. TCR libraries were prepared with molecular barcoding, using unique molecular identifiers to normalize TCRbeta repertoire quantification. In-frame beta chains were kept once TCRdb had trimmed the public reads at Q25 with fastp and called clones with MiXCR. Merged by CDR3 protein, the rows form single entries marked with the most common genes and DNA. The sample profile shows about 72,000 distinct CDR3 sequences; 6% to 8% of them were found once. Together, the top ten hold over 2.5% of the sample.

The source of the sample is a study of T-cell reconstitution after alpha-beta-depleted transplantation in children (dated by TCRdb to the mid-2010s). Background for the entire study: Using TCR repertoire profiling, the study quantitatively followed how T-cell immune reconstitution unfolded in children after TCRalphabeta/CD19-depleted allogeneic hematopoietic cell transplantation.

This receptor was taken from a human donor who donated a stem cell graft to a child with acute lymphoblastic leukemia. The sample here was PBMCs from the stem cell graft donor, taken from the stem cell graft. The receptor chain draws on TRBV10-3 and TRBJ2-1, with the identity of the D gene unclear. The CDR3 protein: CAISESGEQFF. The bases read TGTGCCATCAGTGAGTCGGGTGAGCAGTTCTTC.